The next 10 T cell receptor beta chains were all read from a single sample in a study of chronic HIV infection and antiretroviral therapy. TCRdb analysed the 5' RACE reads with MiXCR anew, one entry per CDR3 protein. This sample has approximately 30,000 distinct CDR3 sequences, with under 9.5% found just once. The sample consisted of peripheral blood. The receptors come from an adult who had HIV and had not received antiretroviral therapy, or was an uninfected healthy control (not recorded which).

This clonotype has a count of ten or more. The chain employs TRBV18 and TRBJ1-3; TRBD1 agrees at 8 bases. The CDR3 is 18 amino acids. Germline CDR1 KGHSH, CDR2 LQKENI. The V and J ends lost 5 bases and 2 bases, in that order; junction bases with no gene match: 14. The CDR3 nucleotides read TGTGCCAGCTCATCTGGACAGGGAACGGGTGGCCCTGGAAACACCATATATTTT. Encoded protein: CASSSGQGTGGPGNTIYF.

This clonotype has ten or more counts. This sequence joins TRBV28 and TRBJ1-1; D is uncertain. Germline V gene lookup returns CDR1 MDHEN and CDR2 SYDVKM. V was clipped by 3 bases and J by 4 bases, with 12 bases between them. The CDR3 has 14 residues. The CDR3 DNA is TGTGCCAGCAGTTTCCAGGACCACATCACTGAAGCTTTCTTT. It specifies CASSFQDHITEAFF.

This chain connects TRBV15 to TRBJ1-4; D is uncertain. Trimming shortened V by 0 bases and J by 10 bases, and 9 bases separated the two germline ends. Germline CDR1 is LNHNV and CDR2 is YYDKDF (reference sequence). This CDR3 contains 13 residues. The CDR3 here is CATSRDREGKLFF. For the CDR3, the DNA is TGTGCCACCAGCAGAGATAGAGAGGGAAAACTGTTTTTT.

The chain recombines TRBV2 with TRBJ1-2; D gene uncertain. The germline CDR1 and CDR2 sequences are SNHLY and FYNNEI. The CDR3 covers 8 residues. Trimming pared 7 bases from V and 14 bases from J, leaving 8 bases between. The CDR3 nucleotides are TGTGCCAGCACGAGGGAAACCTTC. Translated: CASTRETF.

The rearrangement joins TRBV3-1 to TRBJ2-3; TRBD2 might be the D (6 bases). Germline CDR1 is LGHDT and CDR2 is YNNKEL (reference sequence). This CDR3 contains 15 residues. The germline V and J ends were trimmed by 0 bases and 4 bases, with 11 bases remaining between them. The CDR3 loop reads CASSQDPLAPDTQYF. CDR3 coding DNA: TGTGCCAGCAGCCAAGACCCACTAGCACCAGATACGCAGTATTTT.

This clonotype has more than one count but fewer than ten. J is TRBJ2-1 and V is TRBV29-1; tentatively, D is TRBD2 (6 bases). The germline gives CDR1 SQVTM, CDR2 ANQGSEA. Deletions cut 7 bases from V and 6 bases from J, with 16 bases between. The CDR3 contains 13 residues. The CDR3 bases are TGCAGCGCCCCAGTGAGGGGAGGCAATGAGCAGTTCTTC. Translation gives CSAPVRGGNEQFF.

This clonotype has a handful of counts. The gene calls are TRBV29-1 and TRBJ2-5; D gene unclear. The CDR3 runs 11 residues. V was trimmed by 6 bases and J by 0 bases, leaving 5 bases between them. Per germline, CDR1 SQVTM and CDR2 ANQGSEA. The CDR3 protein is CSVDYQETQYF. The CDR3 coding sequence is TGCAGCGTCGACTACCAAGAGACCCAGTACTTC.

This clonotype was detected only a few times. This chain uses TRBV2 with TRBJ1-2; no firm D call. Germline CDR1 is SNHLY and CDR2 is FYNNEI. CDR3 length: 12 amino acids. Trimming shortened V by 4 bases and J by 4 bases, and 7 bases separated the two germline ends. DNA of the CDR3: TGTGCCAGCAGTGCTAGAGGCTATGGCTACACCTTC. This gives the protein CASSARGYGYTF.

There are a few counts of this clonotype. The gene calls are TRBV4-3 and TRBJ2-3, with 7 bases identical to TRBD1. J lost 4 bases, V lost 10 bases, and 5 bases had no gene match. Germline V gene lookup returns CDR1 LGHNA and CDR2 YSLEER. This CDR3 has 12 residues. DNA for the CDR3: TGCGCCACCAGGGACAGCTCAGATACGCAGTATTTT. As protein: CATRDSSDTQYF.

The genes are TRBV28 and TRBJ1-5, with D possibly being TRBD1 (6 bases). CDR3 length equals 15 residues. Germline V gene sequence: CDR1 MDHEN, CDR2 SYDVKM. The V gene lost 3 bases and the J gene lost 4 bases, with 13 bases spanning the gap. The chain's CDR3 is CASSFGGPENQPQHF. DNA for the CDR3: TGTGCCAGCAGTTTCGGGGGCCCAGAGAATCAGCCCCAGCATTTT. Looking up the rest from reference TRBV28 and TRBJ1-5 gives the full variable domain: DVKVTQSSRYLVKRTGEKVFLECVQDMDHENMFWYRQDPGLGLRLIYFSYDVKMKEKGDIPEGYSVSREKKERFSLILESASTNQTSMYLCASSFGGPENQPQHFGDGTRLSIL.